The rows below give T cell receptor beta chains drawn from one sample of a study of CD8 T cells in Susac syndrome. TCRdb re-called the immunoSEQ multiplex PCR reads through MiXCR, storing one row per CDR3 protein. Seen here are 75,000 to 95,000 distinct CDR3 sequences, about 95% observed once, and the top ten hold approximately 0.49%. Sequencing was done on a sample of CD8+ T cells from PBMCs. These receptors were obtained from a human donor with Susac syndrome. The conserved cysteine and the conserved F or W are not part of the CDR3 here. The D gene is left open where the match is weak.

NA | TRBV2 | 11 | ASSDFADNEQF
NA | TRBV2 | 11 | ASSDGYYNEQF
NA | TRBV24-1 | 15 | ATSDDSSGNIQETQY
NA | TRBV20-1 | 11 | SARELGLDEQF
TRBD2 | TRBV7-8 | 14 | ASSTRAGGSYNEQF
NA | TRBV19 | 15 | ASSIVNGLPSTGELF
TRBD2 | TRBV29-1 | 13 | SVEDGLAGANEQF
TRBD1 | TRBV12-3/TRBV12-4 | 11 | ASSLGQGDIQY
NA | TRBV27 | 11 | ASSSTPNTEAF
TRBD1 | TRBV20-1 | 11 | SATGQNNYEQY
NA | TRBV5-1 | 13 | ASSLEQGTSTEAF
TRBD1 | TRBV12-3/TRBV12-4 | 10 | ASSTGGYGYT
NA | TRBV4-1 | 12 | ASSHREGYYEQY
TRBD2 | TRBV28 | 12 | ASSDPTSGTEQY
NA | TRBV5-6 | 10 | ASSLGYTEAF
NA | TRBV5-6 | 14 | ASSDRGYRAIHEQY
TRBD1 | TRBV28 | 12 | ASSYGQGANEQY
NA | TRBV27 | 12 | ASSLYSVTDTQY
TRBD2 | TRBV20-1 | 18 | SATNPRTSGHYSSYNEQF
TRBD1 | TRBV20-1 | 11 | SAPGTGTGGYT
NA | TRBV19 | 12 | ASSIGLGDYEQY
NA | TRBV6-6 | 12 | ASRTDYLQETQY
NA | TRBV19 | 11 | ASTIGGLSEAF
NA | TRBV7-8 | 12 | ASSLGQAKNEQF
NA | TRBV7-8 | 13 | ASSLVIGSDTEAF
NA | TRBV6-2/TRBV6-3 | 11 | ASSYRVWAGPH
NA | TRBV27 | 12 | ASSSGGPRTEAF
TRBD2 | TRBV7-9 | 14 | ASSSSGGRAYNEQF
NA | TRBV9 | 12 | ASSRGTGRYGYT
NA | TRBV30 | 11 | AWGLGPNNEQF
NA | TRBV28 | 13 | ASSLFPDSSSEQY
NA | TRBV12-3/TRBV12-4 | 12 | ASSSSFSTDTQY
TRBD2 | TRBV29-1 | 12 | SAGLAGAYNEQF
NA | TRBV6-5 | 11 | ASSLFAGSEQY
TRBD2 | TRBV5-6 | 13 | ASTASGSTYNEQF
NA | TRBV28 | 11 | ASSLPQITEAF
NA | TRBV2 | 14 | ASRDSSEYSNQPQH
NA | TRBV6-2/TRBV6-3 | 12 | ASHEGIWYTEAF
NA | TRBV29-1 | 9 | SVEGLRGYT
NA | TRBV9 | 10 | ASSGLTYEQY
NA | TRBV15 | 11 | ATSEGALETQY
NA | TRBV29-1 | 10 | SVEGAGYEQY
TRBD1 | TRBV18 | 12 | ASSRGTENYGYT
NA | TRBV15 | 13 | ATSPSGIGADTQY
NA | TRBV6-2/TRBV6-3 | 9 | ASSYSSEQY
NA | TRBV15 | 12 | AIRAGMSTDTQY
NA | TRBV7-2 | 10 | ASSPGGGELF
TRBD1 | TRBV6-2/TRBV6-3 | 13 | ASSYVGGAYNEQF
TRBD1 | TRBV30 | 10 | AWGTGAYEQY
NA | TRBV4-1 | 12 | ASSPTLANNEQF
NA | TRBV27 | 13 | ASSLSRVPYNEQF
NA | TRBV19 | 12 | ASEGELSTDTQY
NA | TRBV20-1 | 13 | SVAHYVQGYYEQY
NA | TRBV14 | 11 | ASSQDGTYEQY